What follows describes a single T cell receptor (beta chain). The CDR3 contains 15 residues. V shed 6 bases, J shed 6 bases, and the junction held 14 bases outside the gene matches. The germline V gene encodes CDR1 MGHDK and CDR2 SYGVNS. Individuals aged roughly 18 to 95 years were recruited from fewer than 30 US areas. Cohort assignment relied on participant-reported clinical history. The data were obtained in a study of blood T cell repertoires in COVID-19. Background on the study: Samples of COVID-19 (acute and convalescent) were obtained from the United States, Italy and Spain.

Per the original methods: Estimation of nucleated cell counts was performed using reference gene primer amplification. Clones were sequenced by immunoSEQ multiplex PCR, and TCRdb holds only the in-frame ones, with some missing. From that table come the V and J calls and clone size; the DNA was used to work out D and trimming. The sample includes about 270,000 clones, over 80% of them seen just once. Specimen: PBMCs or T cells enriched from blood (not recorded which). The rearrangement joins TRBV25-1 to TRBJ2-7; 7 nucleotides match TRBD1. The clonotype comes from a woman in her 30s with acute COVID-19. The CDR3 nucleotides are TGTGCCAGCAGGGCCGGGGACAGTAGGCACACCGAGCAGTACTTC. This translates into CASRAGDSRHTEQYF.